This is a list of T cell receptor beta chains from one sample in a study of a mutant IDH1 vaccine in newly diagnosed glioma. Which antigens these TCRs recognize remains unknown. Libraries were prepared by immunoSEQ multiplex PCR; TCRdb keeps only in-frame clonotypes and omits some of them. The sample includes about 64,000 clones, about 88% seen only once; the top ten take approximately 3.8%. The sequenced sample was PBMCs, obtained from a glioma patient whose treatment included an IDH1 peptide vaccine. Source of these receptors: a young man with glioma. Both conserved end residues are trimmed from each CDR3. Fields, in order: V gene, J gene, CDR3 protein.

TRBV10-2,TRBJ2-3,ASSAATDTQY
TRBV4-1,TRBJ1-3,ASSQGALRPSGNTIY
TRBV5-1,TRBJ2-1,ASSSADITGGPEQF
TRBV7-2,TRBJ2-7,ASSYRTSGGGHYEQY
TRBV4-2,TRBJ2-2,ASSQGQGSTGELF
TRBV14,TRBJ1-1,ASSRTGSGTEAF
TRBV5-8,TRBJ1-5,ASSEGVNPNQPQH
TRBV6-5,TRBJ2-5,ASSDSGETQY
TRBV2,TRBJ2-3,ASSAGTGGSDTQY
TRBV6-6,TRBJ1-6,ASSYWGGNSPLH
TRBV19,TRBJ1-1,ASSTWTGALNTEAF
TRBV7-9,TRBJ2-4,ASTYSGGAKNIQY
TRBV10-3,TRBJ2-7,AIKGESSYEQY
TRBV6-5,TRBJ1-1,ASSYRAGMNTEAF
TRBV28,TRBJ1-1,ASSLSGGQGKAF
TRBV11-2,TRBJ2-7,ASSLSGQGAIGGGEQY
TRBV2,TRBJ2-3,ASRLRLAGGADTQY
TRBV5-6,TRBJ2-2,ASSLEPNTGELF
TRBV28,TRBJ1-5,ASSSRKTGSSNQPQH
TRBV10-3,TRBJ1-5,AISTESNQPQH
TRBV29-1,TRBJ2-7,SVLGTGHSYEQY
TRBV27,TRBJ2-7,ASMGVNEQY
TRBV18,TRBJ1-6,ASSPYSNRGDNSPLH
TRBV27,TRBJ2-5,ASSRLQQGVQEETQY
TRBV5-6,TRBJ1-1,ASSFDRDTEAF
TRBV4-1,TRBJ2-1,ASSVTGIIHEQF
TRBV5-8,TRBJ1-6,ASSRQYFRVDNSPLH
TRBV10-3,TRBJ2-1,AIRDGTSGHNEQF
TRBV2,TRBJ2-7,ASKGTGGSYEQY
TRBV4-1,TRBJ1-5,ASSPGAHQPQH
TRBV5-4,TRBJ1-2,ASSLALDRAYGYT
TRBV2,TRBJ2-5,ASSVQEQETQY
TRBV4-2,TRBJ2-1,ASSQEGQWSSYNEQF
TRBV7-8,TRBJ1-1,ASSFSQGAHTEAF
TRBV5-6,TRBJ2-3,ASSPGTFSTDTQY
TRBV2,TRBJ2-3,ASVRRGVTDTQY
TRBV5-1,TRBJ1-3,ASSPPGQGNTIY
TRBV7-8,TRBJ2-3,ASSLGVKAGTDTQY
TRBV5-4,TRBJ2-3,ASSLTGRSTDTQY
TRBV5-1,TRBJ1-6,ASTKMGDSPLH
TRBV5-4,TRBJ2-5,ASSLDGILLAGSQETQY
TRBV6-5,TRBJ2-3,ASRGTITSTDTQY
TRBV4-1,TRBJ2-7,ASSLRTGKSYEQY
TRBV18,TRBJ2-5,ASSPPSVMETQY
TRBV10-3,TRBJ2-7,AIRGTGGDEQY
TRBV7-6,TRBJ2-5,ASSSRQIQETQY
TRBV11-2,TRBJ2-7,ASSPRPYEQY
TRBV5-1,TRBJ1-3,ASSSTATGFGNTIY
TRBV5-8,TRBJ2-1,ASSPGMSYNEQF
TRBV19,TRBJ1-1,ASSTVMNTEAF
TRBV5-3,TRBJ2-7,ASSSPGLGVEQY